The clone carrying this TCR beta chain was detected ten times or more. Its target is unknown. This sample is part of a study of Graves' ophthalmopathy and Graves' hyperthyroidism. Turning to the study itself: Blood was drawn at initial diagnosis, before any treatment.

Ophthalmopathy donors were characterized by moderate-to-severe activity, CAS of at least 3, NOSPECS of at least 4, and duration under 3 months. V was pared by 3 bases and J by 7 bases, with 6 bases of the junction left unmatched. The length of the CDR3 is 14 residues. Germline-derived CDR1 and CDR2 are MGHRA and YSYEKL. Study-wide findings and caveats: A roughly 80% specificity and roughly 90% sensitivity were achieved by a 13-signature model that separated ophthalmopathy from stable hyperthyroidism. Thyroid clonotypes that were expanded above 0.001 frequency mostly also appeared in blood.

For repertoire sequencing, the TCR beta CDR3 regions were amplified from RNA transcripts. Second-round multiplex PCR came after first-round RT-PCR with HTBI primers. TCRdb recomputed calls from the multiplex PCR reads with MiXCR, one row per CDR3 protein. The sample holds some 520,000 distinct CDR3 sequences, over 13% seen once. Material: blood. The source of this sequence is a woman aged 30 to 39 with Graves' ophthalmopathy. V gene TRBV4-1 combines with J gene TRBJ1-3, with 7 bases that match TRBD1. Here the CDR3 reads CASSQPGQWNTIYF. In nucleotides, the CDR3 is TGCGCCAGCAGCCAGCCGGGACAGTGGAACACCATATATTTT.